A single sample gave rise to the 26 T cell receptor beta chains below, sequenced in a study of shared clonotypes between healthy human individuals (dated by TCRdb to the early 2020s). Library construction relied on the immunoSEQ multiplex PCR assay. TCRdb's version of the immuneACCESS table is confined to in-frame rearrangements and falls short of the full clone set. An unresolved V gene accounts for under half of the shortfall where checked; the remainder is of unknown origin. Here the sample has 850,000 to 1,200,000 clones; about 80% occur a single time. 1.4% of the sample lies in the top ten. Sequencing used memory CD4+ T cells sorted from blood. What this sample's cell subset or site label stands for: CD45RA-negative fraction. The receptors here all came from a man between 18 and 29 years old in good health.

This clone was found once. This chain's CDR3 is CASSREYEQYF. CDR3 sequence (DNA): TGTGCCAGTAGTCGGGAGTACGAGCAGTACTTC. The V gene is TRBV19, the J gene TRBJ2-7, with D tentatively TRBD2 (6 bases). The ends were cut back, 5 bases at V and 4 bases at J, with 6 bases in the middle. The germline V gene encodes CDR1 LNHDA and CDR2 SQIVND (reference sequence). This CDR3 is 11 amino acids long.

The table lists this clone with a count of one. J is TRBJ2-5 and V is TRBV5-6, with 8 bases lining up with TRBD1. The germline V gene has CDR1 SGHDT and CDR2 YYEEEE. The CDR3 is made up of 14 amino acids. V shed 5 bases and J 7 bases; nucleotides not matched to a gene: 10. The chain's CDR3 is CASSRRGDRSTQYF. Written as DNA, the CDR3 is TGTGCCAGCAGTCGCAGAGGGGACAGGTCGACCCAGTACTTC. The full variable domain, in which reference TRBV5-6 and TRBJ2-5 provide the parts outside the CDR3, is DAGVTQSPTHLIKTRGQQVTLRCSPKSGHDTVSWYQQALGQGPQFIFQYYEEEERQRGNFPDRFSGHQFPNYSSELNVNALLLGDSALYLCASSRRGDRSTQYFGPGTRLLVL.

CDR3: CAWSDSRPETQYF. The CDR3 DNA follows: TGTGCCTGGAGCGACAGCCGTCCGGAGACCCAGTACTTC. The rearrangement uses TRBV30 and TRBJ2-5, with a weak D call TRBD1 (5 bases). Trimming took off 3 bases at V and 5 bases at J, with 13 bases between the two ends. CDR1 and CDR2 (germline): GTSNPN, SVGIG (reference sequence). This CDR3 has 13 amino acids.

With respect to this clone: Other DNA sequences in this sample translate to the same CDR3. V and J are TRBV6-5 and TRBJ1-1, with D possibly TRBD1 on 6 matching bases. V lost 6 bases and J 4 bases, leaving 12 bases between the germline ends. Germline V gives CDR1 MNHEY, CDR2 SVGAGI. The CDR3 runs 13 residues. CDR3 sequence reads: CASSRTGSTEAFF. The CDR3, as DNA: TGTGCCAGCAGCCGAACAGGGTCCACTGAAGCTTTCTTT.

This clone was seen at least ten times. The CDR3: CAWSVQGVGELFF. The CDR3 nucleotides read TGTGCCTGGAGTGTCCAGGGGGTAGGGGAGCTGTTTTTT. J is TRBJ2-2 and V is TRBV30, with TRBD1 matching over 7 bases. The CDR3 runs 13 residues. The V segment lost 0 bases and the J segment 8 bases; nucleotides outside the gene matches: 3. Germline CDR1 is GTSNPN and CDR2 is SVGIG (reference sequence).

A few counts support this clone. This chain links TRBV19 with TRBJ2-7; 7 nucleotides line up with TRBD2. Unmatched junction bases numbered 13, after V lost 5 bases and J lost 6 bases. The CDR3 covers 15 residues. CDR1 and CDR2 from the germline V gene are LNHDA and SQIVND (reference sequence). This chain's CDR3 is CASSVRGGSVLEQYF. Written as DNA, the CDR3 is TGTGCCAGTAGTGTGAGAGGCGGGAGTGTGCTCGAGCAGTACTTC.

The V call is TRBV19, the J call TRBJ2-7; D unresolved. Germline V gene sequence: CDR1 LNHDA, CDR2 SQIVND (reference sequence). This CDR3 comprises 15 residues. The ends were cut back, 1 base at V and 2 bases at J, with 12 bases in the middle. The CDR3 DNA reads as TGTGCCAGTAGTATAGGCGGTCAGAAAACCTACGAGCAGTACTTC. It translates to CASSIGGQKTYEQYF.

The chain is built from TRBV19 and TRBJ2-3; 7 nucleotides match TRBD2. Per germline, CDR1 LNHDA and CDR2 SQIVND (reference sequence). This CDR3 region has 14 residues. V dropped 9 bases and J dropped 3; count of bases not matched to a gene: 9. In DNA form, the CDR3 reads TGTGCCAGCCAGAATAGCGGGCGAACAGATACGCAGTATTTT. Protein product: CASQNSGRTDTQYF.

This chain joins TRBV4-2 and TRBJ2-5; the D gene is possibly TRBD2 (6 bases). Germline V gene lookup returns CDR1 LGHNA and CDR2 YNFKEQ. V lost 1 base and J lost 4, with 13 bases in between. This CDR3 region has 15 residues. The CDR3 spells CASSQVSGSRETQYF. The CDR3 nucleotides are TGTGCCAGCAGCCAAGTCTCCGGGAGTAGAGAGACCCAGTACTTC.

The chain uses TRBV5-4 and TRBJ2-3; no reliable D call. Germline assignment: CDR1 SGHNT and CDR2 YYREEE (reference sequence). Trimming removed 2 bases from V and 0 bases from J, with 10 bases in between. The CDR3 extends over 15 amino acids. The CDR3 nucleotides are TGTGCCAGCAGCTTACCCTCCCCTAGCACAGATACGCAGTATTTT. Protein sequence: CASSLPSPSTDTQYF.

The V gene is TRBV6-1, the J gene TRBJ1-4; D remains unclear. Trimming took off 8 bases at V and 0 bases at J, with 10 bases between the two ends. The germline V gene has CDR1 MNHNS and CDR2 SASEGT. CDR3 length: 14 amino acids. CDR3 nucleotides: TGTGCCAGCGGCTGGAGTGCAACTAATGAAAAACTGTTTTTT. It encodes CASGWSATNEKLFF.

This chain uses TRBV5-1 with TRBJ1-3; no firm D call. Deletions cut 3 bases from V and 4 bases from J, with 11 bases between. This CDR3 has 14 amino acids. CDR1 SGHRS and CDR2 YFSETQ come from the germline V gene. CDR3: CASSSSGPGNTIYF. The CDR3 nucleotides read TGCGCCAGCAGCTCTTCAGGTCCGGGAAACACCATATATTTT.

The rearrangement links TRBV30 to TRBJ1-3; D call uncertain. There are 16 residues in the CDR3. Germline V gene lookup returns CDR1 GTSNPN and CDR2 SVGIG (reference sequence). The germline V and J ends were trimmed by 0 bases and 3 bases, with 15 bases remaining between them. CDR3 nucleotide sequence: TGTGCCTGGAGTGTGAAAAAACAGTTCCTTGGAAACACCATATATTTT. Protein: CAWSVKKQFLGNTIYF.

As regards this clone: A read error is possible here, since a much larger clone lies one base away. The chain employs TRBV5-4 and TRBJ2-7; D is possibly TRBD1 (5 bases). The CDR3 length is 12 residues. The V gene lost 2 bases and the J gene lost 3 bases, with 6 bases spanning the gap. Germline-derived CDR1 and CDR2 are SGHNT and YYREEE (reference sequence). The DNA for the CDR3 is TGTGCCAGCAGCTTCGACAGCTACGAGCAGTACTTC. This codes for CASSFDSYEQYF. The full variable domain, with the rest looked up from reference TRBV5-4 and TRBJ2-7, is ETGVTQSPTHLIKTRGQQVTLRCSSQSGHNTVSWYQQALGQGPQFIFQYYREEENGRGNFPPRFSGLQFPNYSSELNVNALELDDSALYLCASSFDSYEQYFGPGTRLTVT.

J is TRBJ2-1 and V is TRBV18, with TRBD2 matching over 11 bases. The V segment lost 4 bases and the J segment 5 bases; nucleotides outside the gene matches: 7. The germline V gene has CDR1 KGHSH and CDR2 LQKENI. The CDR3 is 16 amino acids. The CDR3 loop is CASSLKTSGTDNEQFF. DNA of the CDR3: TGTGCCAGCTCACTAAAGACTAGCGGGACGGACAATGAGCAGTTCTTC.

The CDR3 DNA is TGTGCCAGCACCAAGGACAGGACAATTGAAAAACTGTTTTTT. Protein product: CASTKDRTIEKLFF. The chain is built from TRBV6-1 and TRBJ1-4, with 7 positions matching TRBD1. Germline V gene lookup returns CDR1 MNHNS and CDR2 SASEGT. J gave up 7 bases and V 7 bases, and 9 bases lay outside the gene matches. This CDR3 is 14 amino acids long.

The rearrangement joins TRBV15 to TRBJ2-4, with D uncertain. The V gene lost 0 bases and the J gene lost 8 bases, with 5 bases spanning the gap. Per germline, CDR1 LNHNV and CDR2 YYDKDF (reference sequence). This CDR3 spans 12 amino acids. In nucleotides, the CDR3 is TGTGCCACCAGCAGAGAACGGGACATTCAGTACTTC. It specifies CATSRERDIQYF.

CDR3 sequence: CASSSQGAGYGYTF. The CDR3 DNA follows: TGTGCCAGCAGTTCACAGGGGGCAGGGTATGGCTACACCTTC. The gene calls are TRBV28 and TRBJ1-2; 9 nucleotides match TRBD1. Trimming cost V 4 bases and J 5 bases; bases outside gene matches: 5. The germline gives CDR1 MDHEN, CDR2 SYDVKM. The CDR3 has 14 residues.

The rearrangement links TRBV7-2 to TRBJ2-1; D might be TRBD2 (7 bases). V was clipped by 4 bases and J by 9 bases, with 16 bases between them. Germline V gene data show CDR1 as SGHTA and CDR2 as FQGNSA. This CDR3 is built from 14 residues. The CDR3 DNA follows: TGTGCCAGCAGCTCGAGGGGGGGTGCCCTTGAGCAGTTCTTC. It translates to CASSSRGGALEQFF.

J is TRBJ1-4 and V is TRBV18; TRBD1 agrees at 7 bases. Germline V CDR1 and CDR2: KGHSH, LQKENI. The CDR3 sequence is 15 residues long. The ends lost 3 bases at V and 3 bases at J; junction bases unmatched: 4. CDR3 sequence (DNA): TGTGCCAGCTCACCTGGGACAGCTTCTAATGAAAAACTGTTTTTT. This translates into CASSPGTASNEKLFF.

This clone was found once. The CDR3 spells CASSPRSGAAGELFF. CDR3 DNA: TGTGCCAGCTCACCACGGTCGGGAGCGGCCGGGGAGCTGTTTTTT. The genes are TRBV18 and TRBJ2-2; D is possibly TRBD2 (6 bases). The CDR3 is 15 residues long. The V and J ends lost 1 base and 6 bases respectively, with 12 bases between them. Germline V gives CDR1 KGHSH, CDR2 LQKENI.

The rearrangement uses TRBV5-1 and TRBJ2-5; possibly TRBD1 for D (5 bases). The tail of the sequence fits TRBJ2-7 better, so the J call may be wrong. This CDR3 has 15 amino acids. The germline CDR1 and CDR2 sequences are SGHRS and YFSETQ. CDR3 nucleotides: TGCGCCAGCAGCTTGGAGCAGGGAACCTCCTACGAGCAGTACTTC. Protein: CASSLEQGTSYEQYF.

V is TRBV28 and J is TRBJ1-2; D is ambiguous. Germline V gives CDR1 MDHEN, CDR2 SYDVKM. The CDR3 has 14 residues. Trimming pared 5 bases from V and 5 bases from J, leaving 15 bases between. DNA for the CDR3: TGTGCCAGCAGTACCCCCCGGACTTTATATGGCTACACCTTC. The encoded protein is CASSTPRTLYGYTF.

This rearrangement joins TRBV6-4 to TRBJ2-6; D is uncertain. The CDR3 totals 14 residues. Germline-derived CDR1 and CDR2 are MRHNA and SNTAGT. The ends were cut back, 4 bases at V and 2 bases at J, with 6 bases in the middle. In DNA, the CDR3 is TGTGCCAGCAGTGTTCAGGCTGGGGCCAACGTCCTGACTTTC. It is translated as CASSVQAGANVLTF.

The chain employs TRBV9 and TRBJ2-1, with 11 bases matching TRBD2. CDR3 length: 19 amino acids. Per the germline V gene, CDR1 is SGDLS and CDR2 is YYNGEE. Germline trimming cut 3 bases from V and 0 bases from J; bases unmatched to any gene: 11. CDR3 protein: CASSAPGLAEYSSYNEQFF. The CDR3 DNA reads TGTGCCAGCAGCGCGCCGGGACTAGCGGAATATAGCTCCTACAATGAGCAGTTCTTC.

The chain employs TRBV6-5 and TRBJ2-2; 7 positions match TRBD2. The germline V gene encodes CDR1 MNHEY and CDR2 SVGAGI. The CDR3 is 14 residues long. The V gene end was trimmed by 7 bases and the J gene end by 4 bases; junction bases not matched to a gene: 6. The CDR3: CASNPGGGTGELFF. The CDR3 DNA follows: TGTGCCAGCAACCCTGGGGGGGGCACCGGGGAGCTGTTTTTT.